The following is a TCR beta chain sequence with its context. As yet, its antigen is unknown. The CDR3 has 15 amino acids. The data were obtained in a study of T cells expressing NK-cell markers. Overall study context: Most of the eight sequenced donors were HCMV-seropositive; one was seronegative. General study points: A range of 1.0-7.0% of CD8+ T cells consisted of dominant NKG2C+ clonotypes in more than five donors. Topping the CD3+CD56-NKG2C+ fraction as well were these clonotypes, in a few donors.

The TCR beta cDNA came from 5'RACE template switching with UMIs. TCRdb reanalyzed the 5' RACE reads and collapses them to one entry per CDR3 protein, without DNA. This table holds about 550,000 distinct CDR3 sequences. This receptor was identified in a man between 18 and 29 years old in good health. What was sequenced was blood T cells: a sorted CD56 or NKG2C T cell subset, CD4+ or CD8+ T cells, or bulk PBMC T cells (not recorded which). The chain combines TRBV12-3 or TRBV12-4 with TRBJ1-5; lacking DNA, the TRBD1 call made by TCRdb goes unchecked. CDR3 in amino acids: CASSLTGASNQPQHF.